The T cell receptor beta chain described here comes from a study of T cells after yellow fever vaccination. The study's findings and limits: Peaking faster, on day 5 versus 15, the secondary response was nonetheless weaker. Most clones from primary vaccination resurfaced after the booster (under 97% CD4, approximately 88% CD8). The appearance of a small share of clonotypes in both CD4 and CD8 compartments was observed.

Germline V lookup: CDR1 SGDLS, CDR2 YYNGEE. V lost 3 bases to trimming and J lost 7 bases, with 10 bases between them. CDR3 length: 12 residues. This clonotype has only a few counts. The antigen is unknown. TCRdb called the 5' RACE reads again in MiXCR, with one record for every CDR3 protein. Of approximately 140,000 distinct CDR3 sequences in the sample, 7.7% were seen once. The chain combines TRBV9 with TRBJ1-2, with a weak D call TRBD1 (6 bases). This clonotype was obtained from a man between 25 and 39 years old who received the YFV17D yellow fever vaccine. This specimen was CD4+ T cells sorted from PBMCs, taken 5 days after the yellow fever booster vaccination. CDR3 sequence: CASSAGVRGYTF. CDR3 DNA: TGTGCCAGCAGCGCAGGGGTTCGTGGCTACACCTTC.